This T cell receptor (beta chain) is from a study of molecular identifiers for immune sequencing clone quantification. Study in general: Four portions were sequenced after RNA from roughly 21,000 or 96,000 naive CD8 cells was split five ways in replicates. Broader study findings: Clones that had above 20 RNA copies took up over 98% of effector molecules but under 1% in naive cells. Jurkat TCR RNA spiked in from one cell (amid 800,000 to 1,000,000 naive cells) was reportedly detectable.

Germline CDR1 and CDR2: GTSNPN and SVGIG (reference sequence). This CDR3 contains 15 residues. Remarks on this clonotype: Its antigen is not known. A junction end diverges from the germline sequence, so it may reflect a read error.

Based on a CD8+CD4-CCR7+CD45RA+ profile, naive CD8 T cells were sorted. TCRdb called the PCR reads again in MiXCR, with one record for every CDR3 protein. Seen here are 400,000 to 600,000 distinct CDR3 sequences, around 23% observed once, and the top ten hold about 0.75%. The sample comprised naive CD8+ T cells from blood, with Jurkat cell RNA spiked in. Stated subset: FACS-sorted CD8+CD4-CCR7+CD45RA+ naive T cells. This receptor was identified in a human donor in good health. Some libraries in this study had Jurkat cell RNA spiked in. This chain links TRBV30 with TRBJ2-5, with TRBD1 matching 9 bases. CDR3 sequence: CACFSPGQGSETQHF. The CDR3 DNA is TGTGCCTGCTTTTCTCCGGGACAGGGTTCGGAGACCCAGCACTTC.